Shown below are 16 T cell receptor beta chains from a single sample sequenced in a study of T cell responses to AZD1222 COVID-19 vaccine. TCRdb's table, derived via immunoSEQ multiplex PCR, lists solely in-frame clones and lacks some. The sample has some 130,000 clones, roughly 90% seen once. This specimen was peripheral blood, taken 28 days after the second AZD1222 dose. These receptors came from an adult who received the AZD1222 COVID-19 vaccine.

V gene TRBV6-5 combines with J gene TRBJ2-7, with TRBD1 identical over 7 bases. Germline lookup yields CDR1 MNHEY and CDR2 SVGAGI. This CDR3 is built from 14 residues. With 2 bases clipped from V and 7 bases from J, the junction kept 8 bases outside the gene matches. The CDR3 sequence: CASSYDRVTGEQYF. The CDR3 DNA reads TGTGCCAGCAGTTACGACAGGGTGACGGGAGAGCAGTACTTC.

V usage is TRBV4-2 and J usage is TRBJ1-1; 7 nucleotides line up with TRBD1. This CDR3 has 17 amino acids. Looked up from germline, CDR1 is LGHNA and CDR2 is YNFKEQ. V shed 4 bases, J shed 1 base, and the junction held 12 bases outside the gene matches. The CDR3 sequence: CASSPRTTGTENTEAFF. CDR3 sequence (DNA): TGTGCCAGCAGCCCCAGGACTACCGGGACAGAGAACACTGAAGCTTTCTTT.

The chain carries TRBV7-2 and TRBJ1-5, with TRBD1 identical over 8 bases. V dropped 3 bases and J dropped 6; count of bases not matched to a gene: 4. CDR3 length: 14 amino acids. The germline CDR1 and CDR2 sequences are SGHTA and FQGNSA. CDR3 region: CASSFSGGRQPQHF. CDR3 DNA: TGTGCCAGCAGCTTCTCAGGGGGCCGTCAGCCCCAGCATTTT.

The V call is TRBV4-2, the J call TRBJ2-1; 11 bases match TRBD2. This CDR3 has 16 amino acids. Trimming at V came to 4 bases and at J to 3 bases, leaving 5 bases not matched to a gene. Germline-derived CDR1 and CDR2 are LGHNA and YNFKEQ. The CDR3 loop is CASSRTLAGDYNEQFF. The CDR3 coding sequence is TGTGCCAGCAGCCGAACACTAGCGGGGGACTACAATGAGCAGTTCTTC.

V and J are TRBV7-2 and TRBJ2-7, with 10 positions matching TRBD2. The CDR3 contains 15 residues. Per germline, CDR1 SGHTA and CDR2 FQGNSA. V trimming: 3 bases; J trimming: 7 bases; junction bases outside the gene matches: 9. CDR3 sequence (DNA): TGTGCCAGCAGCTTTTCGGTGGGACTAGCGCAAGAGCAGTACTTC. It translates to CASSFSVGLAQEQYF.

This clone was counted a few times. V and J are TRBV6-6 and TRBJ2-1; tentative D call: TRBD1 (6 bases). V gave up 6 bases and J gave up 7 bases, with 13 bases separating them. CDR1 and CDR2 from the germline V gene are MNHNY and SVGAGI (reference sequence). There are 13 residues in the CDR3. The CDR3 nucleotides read TGTGCCAGCAGCTGGAACAGGGAAAATGAGCAGTTCTTC. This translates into CASSWNRENEQFF.

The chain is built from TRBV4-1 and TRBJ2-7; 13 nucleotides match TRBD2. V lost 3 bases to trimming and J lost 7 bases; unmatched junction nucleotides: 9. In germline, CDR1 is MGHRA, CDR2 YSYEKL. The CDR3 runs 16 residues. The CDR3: CASSHPGLAGSREQYF. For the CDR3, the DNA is TGCGCCAGCAGCCATCCGGGACTAGCGGGATCGAGGGAGCAGTACTTC.

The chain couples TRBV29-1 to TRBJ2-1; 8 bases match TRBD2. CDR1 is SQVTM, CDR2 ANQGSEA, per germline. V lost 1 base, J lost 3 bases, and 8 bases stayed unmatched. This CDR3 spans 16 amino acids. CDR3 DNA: TGCAGCGTTGAAGCTCTAGCGGGTTCCATCTACAATGAGCAGTTCTTC. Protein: CSVEALAGSIYNEQFF.

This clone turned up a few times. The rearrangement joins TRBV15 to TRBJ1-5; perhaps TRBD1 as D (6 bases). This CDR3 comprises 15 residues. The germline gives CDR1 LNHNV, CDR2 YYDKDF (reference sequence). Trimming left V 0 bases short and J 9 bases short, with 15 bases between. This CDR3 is CATSRDRGTQGPQHF. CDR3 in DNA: TGTGCCACCAGCAGAGATCGGGGGACACAGGGGCCCCAGCATTTT.

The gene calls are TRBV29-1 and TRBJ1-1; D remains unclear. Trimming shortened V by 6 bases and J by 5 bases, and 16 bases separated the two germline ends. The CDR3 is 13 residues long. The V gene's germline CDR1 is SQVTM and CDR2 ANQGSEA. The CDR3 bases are TGCAGCGTCGGTGCCTGGGATGGGACTGAAGCTTTCTTT. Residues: CSVGAWDGTEAFF. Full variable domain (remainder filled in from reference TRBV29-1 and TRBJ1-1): SAVISQKPSRDICQRGTSLTIQCQVDSQVTMMFWYRQQPGQSLTLIATANQGSEATYESGFVIDKFPISRPNLTFSTLTVSNMSPEDSSIYLCSVGAWDGTEAFFGQGTRLTVV.

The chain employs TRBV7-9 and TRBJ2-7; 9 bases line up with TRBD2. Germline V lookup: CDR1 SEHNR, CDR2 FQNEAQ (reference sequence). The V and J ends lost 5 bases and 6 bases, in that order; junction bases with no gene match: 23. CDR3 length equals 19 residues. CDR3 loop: CASSTPSFRAGGYRPEQYF. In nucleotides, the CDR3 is TGTGCCAGCAGCACCCCTTCCTTTAGAGCGGGGGGCTACCGGCCCGAGCAGTACTTC. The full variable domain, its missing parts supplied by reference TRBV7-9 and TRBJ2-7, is DTGVSQNPRHKITKRGQNVTFRCDPISEHNRLYWYRQTLGQGPEFLTYFQNEAQLEKSRLLSDRFSAERPKGSFSTLEIQRTEQGDSAMYLCASSTPSFRAGGYRPEQYFGPGTRLTVT.

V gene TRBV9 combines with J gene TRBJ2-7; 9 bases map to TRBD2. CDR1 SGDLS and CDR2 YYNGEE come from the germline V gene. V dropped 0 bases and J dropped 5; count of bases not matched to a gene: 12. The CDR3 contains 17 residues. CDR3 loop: CASSVAGPGGRADEQYF. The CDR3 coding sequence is TGTGCCAGCAGCGTAGCGGGGCCCGGCGGGAGGGCCGACGAGCAGTACTTC.

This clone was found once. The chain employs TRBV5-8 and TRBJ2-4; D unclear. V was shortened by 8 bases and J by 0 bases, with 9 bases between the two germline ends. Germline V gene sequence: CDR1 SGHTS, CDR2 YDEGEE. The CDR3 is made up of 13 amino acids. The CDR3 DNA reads TGTGCCAGTGAGGCCAGAGCCAAAAACATTCAGTACTTC. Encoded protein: CASEARAKNIQYF.

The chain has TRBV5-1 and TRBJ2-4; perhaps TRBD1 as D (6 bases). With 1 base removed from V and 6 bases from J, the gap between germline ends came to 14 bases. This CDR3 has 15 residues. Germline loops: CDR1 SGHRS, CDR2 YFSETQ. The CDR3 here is CASSLTGSEVNIQYF. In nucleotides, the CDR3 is TGCGCCAGCAGCTTGACAGGGTCGGAGGTAAACATTCAGTACTTC.

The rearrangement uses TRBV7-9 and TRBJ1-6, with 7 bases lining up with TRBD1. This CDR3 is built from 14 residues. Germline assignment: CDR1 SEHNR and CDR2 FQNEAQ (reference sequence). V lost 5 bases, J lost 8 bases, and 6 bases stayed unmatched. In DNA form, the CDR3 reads TGTGCCAGCAGCGCGGGACAGTACTATTCACCCCTCCACTTT. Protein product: CASSAGQYYSPLHF. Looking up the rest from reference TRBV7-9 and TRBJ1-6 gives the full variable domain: DTGVSQNPRHKITKRGQNVTFRCDPISEHNRLYWYRQTLGQGPEFLTYFQNEAQLEKSRLLSDRFSAERPKGSFSTLEIQRTEQGDSAMYLCASSAGQYYSPLHFGNGTRLTVT.

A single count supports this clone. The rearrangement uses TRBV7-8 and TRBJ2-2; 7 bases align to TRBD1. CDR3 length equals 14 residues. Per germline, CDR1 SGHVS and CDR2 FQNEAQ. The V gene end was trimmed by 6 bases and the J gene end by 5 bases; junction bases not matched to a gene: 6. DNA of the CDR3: TGTGCCAGCAGTTTGACAGGGCAAACCGGGGAGCTGTTTTTT. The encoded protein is CASSLTGQTGELFF.